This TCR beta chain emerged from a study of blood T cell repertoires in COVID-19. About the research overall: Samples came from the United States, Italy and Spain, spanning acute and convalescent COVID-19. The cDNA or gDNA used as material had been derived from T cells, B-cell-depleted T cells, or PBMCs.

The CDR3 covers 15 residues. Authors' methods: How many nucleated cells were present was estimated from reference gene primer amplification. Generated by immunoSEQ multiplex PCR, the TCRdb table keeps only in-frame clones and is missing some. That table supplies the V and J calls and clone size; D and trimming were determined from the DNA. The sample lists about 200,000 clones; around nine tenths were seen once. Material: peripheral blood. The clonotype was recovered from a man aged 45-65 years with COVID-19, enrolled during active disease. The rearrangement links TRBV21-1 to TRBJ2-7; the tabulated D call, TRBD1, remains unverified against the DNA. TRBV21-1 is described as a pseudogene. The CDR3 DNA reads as TGTGCCAGCAGCAAAGATGGGGGGACAGGGGGCGAGCAGTACTTC. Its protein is CASSKDGGTGGEQYF.